The sequence of this T cell receptor (beta chain) was determined in a study of vaccination and CD4 T cells after COVID-19. Study-level background: Mild disease affected 8 to 10 convalescent patients and severe disease one, all SARS-CoV-2 positive by nasal swab PCR. The authors used overlapping spike peptides from SARS-CoV-2, HCoV-NL63, HCoV-OC43 and HCoV-229E to stimulate cells.

Treatment meaning: roughly ten-day PBMC culture with coronavirus spike peptide pools or control peptides (ViraFEST assay). The Oncomine TCR Beta short-read assay sequenced DNA from cultured CD4+ T cells. Via MiXCR, TCRdb re-called the PCR reads, giving one row per CDR3 protein. The sample has roughly 17,000 distinct CDR3 sequences, under 25% seen once; the top ten hold 6% to 8%. Germline-derived CDR1 and CDR2 are SGHRS and YFSETQ. The CDR3 is 13 residues long. V lost 0 bases, J lost 4 bases, and 6 bases lay in between. Remarks on this clonotype: Its specificity is unknown.

V gene TRBV5-1 combines with J gene TRBJ2-3, with D possibly matching TRBD1 (6 bases). The clonotype originates from a human donor with COVID-19. Sequenced material: cultured CD4+ T cells from blood. In DNA form, the CDR3 reads TGCGCCAGCAGCTTGGACAGGGCAGATACGCAGTATTTT. This gives the protein CASSLDRADTQYF.